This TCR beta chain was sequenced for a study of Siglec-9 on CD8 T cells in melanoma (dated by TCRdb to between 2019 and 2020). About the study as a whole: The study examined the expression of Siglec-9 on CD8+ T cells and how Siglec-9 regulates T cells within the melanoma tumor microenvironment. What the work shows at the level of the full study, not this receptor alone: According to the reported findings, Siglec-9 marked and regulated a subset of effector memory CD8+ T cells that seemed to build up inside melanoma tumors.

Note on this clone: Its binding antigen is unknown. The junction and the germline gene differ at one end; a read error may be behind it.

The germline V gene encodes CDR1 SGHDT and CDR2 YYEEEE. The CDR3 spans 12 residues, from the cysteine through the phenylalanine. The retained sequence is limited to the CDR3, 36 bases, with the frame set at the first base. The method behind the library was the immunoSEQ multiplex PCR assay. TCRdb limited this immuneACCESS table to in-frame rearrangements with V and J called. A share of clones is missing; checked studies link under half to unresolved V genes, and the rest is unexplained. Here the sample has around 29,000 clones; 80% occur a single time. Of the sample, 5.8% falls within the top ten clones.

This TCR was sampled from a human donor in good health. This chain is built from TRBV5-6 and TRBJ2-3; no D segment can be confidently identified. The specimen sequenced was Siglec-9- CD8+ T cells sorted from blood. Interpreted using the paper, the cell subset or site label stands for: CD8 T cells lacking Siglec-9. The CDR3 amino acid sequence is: CASRWGQDRTAF. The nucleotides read TGTGCCAGCAGGTGGGGTCAGGACCGAACCGCCTTT.